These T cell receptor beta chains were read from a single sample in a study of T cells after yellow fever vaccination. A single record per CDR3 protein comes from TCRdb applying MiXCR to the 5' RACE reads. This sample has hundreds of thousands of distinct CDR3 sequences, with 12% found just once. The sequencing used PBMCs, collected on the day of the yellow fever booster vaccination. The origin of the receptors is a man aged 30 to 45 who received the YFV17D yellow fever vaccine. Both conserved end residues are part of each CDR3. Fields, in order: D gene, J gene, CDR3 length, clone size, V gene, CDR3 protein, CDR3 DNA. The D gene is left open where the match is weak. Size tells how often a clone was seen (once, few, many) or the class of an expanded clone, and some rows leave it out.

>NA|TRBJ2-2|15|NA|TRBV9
CASSVDLVNAGELFF
TGTGCCAGCAGCGTAGACCTAGTGAACGCCGGGGAGCTGTTTTTT
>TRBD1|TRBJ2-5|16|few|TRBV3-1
CASSQSRQGPAETQYF
TGTGCCAGCAGCCAATCCCGACAGGGGCCGGCGGAGACCCAGTACTTC
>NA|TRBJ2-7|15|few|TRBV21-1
CASRRADRGCYEQYF
TGTGCCAGCAGAAGGGCGGACAGGGGTTGCTACGAGCAGTACTTC
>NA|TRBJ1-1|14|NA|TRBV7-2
CASSEDRLGTEAFF
TGTGCCAGCAGCGAAGACAGGTTAGGCACTGAAGCTTTCTTT
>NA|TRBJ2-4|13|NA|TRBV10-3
CAISEIAKNIQYF
TGTGCCATCAGTGAAATAGCCAAAAACATTCAGTACTTC
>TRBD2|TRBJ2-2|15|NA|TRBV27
CASSLWTSAIGELFF
TGTGCCAGCAGTCTCTGGACTAGCGCAATCGGGGAGCTGTTTTTT
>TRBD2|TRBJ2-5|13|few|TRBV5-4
CASTIAGGRGQYF
TGTGCCAGCACCATAGCGGGAGGGCGTGGCCAGTACTTC
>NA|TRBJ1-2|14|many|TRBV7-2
CASSSRLGPYGYTF
TGTGCCAGCAGCTCCAGATTGGGGCCCTATGGCTACACCTTC
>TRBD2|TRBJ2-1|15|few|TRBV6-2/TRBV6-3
CASNTLAGGPNEQFF
TGTGCCAGCAATACACTAGCGGGAGGGCCCAATGAGCAGTTCTTC
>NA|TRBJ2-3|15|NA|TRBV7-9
CASSTGTHARDTQYF
TGTGCCAGCAGCACCGGGACCCACGCTCGGGATACGCAGTATTTT
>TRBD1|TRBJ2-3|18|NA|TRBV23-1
CASSQSRGTGTKSDTQYF
TGCGCCAGCAGTCAATCGAGGGGGACAGGGACCAAATCAGATACGCAGTATTTT
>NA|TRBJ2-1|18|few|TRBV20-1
CSARNALFGRFSYNEQFF
TGCAGTGCACGAAACGCCCTTTTCGGGAGATTCTCCTACAATGAGCAGTTCTTC
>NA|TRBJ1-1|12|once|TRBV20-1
CSAKTGSKAAFF
TGCAGTGCTAAAACGGGGTCCAAGGCTGCTTTCTTT
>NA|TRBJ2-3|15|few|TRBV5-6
CASSLLPPAADTQYF
TGTGCCAGCAGCTTGCTCCCCCCGGCGGCGGATACGCAGTATTTT
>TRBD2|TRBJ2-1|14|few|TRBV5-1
CASSKRTSLNEQFF
TGCGCCAGCAGCAAAAGGACTAGCCTCAATGAGCAGTTCTTC
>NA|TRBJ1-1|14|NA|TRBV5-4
CASTTPGMNTEAFF
TGTGCCAGCACCACCCCCGGCATGAACACTGAAGCTTTCTTT
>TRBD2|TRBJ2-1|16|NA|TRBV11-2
CACCQVAGGPEDEQFF
TGTGCCTGCTGTCAAGTCGCGGGAGGGCCAGAGGATGAGCAGTTCTTC
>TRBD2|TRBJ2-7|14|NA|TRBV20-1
CSASPSGSVHEQYF
TGCAGTGCTAGTCCTAGCGGGAGTGTCCACGAGCAGTACTTC
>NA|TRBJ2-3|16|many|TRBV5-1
CASSLGATSITDTQYF
TGCGCCAGCAGCTTGGGTGCGACTAGTATCACAGATACGCAGTATTTT
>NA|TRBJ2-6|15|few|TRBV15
CATSRGGSGANVLTF
TGTGCCACCAGCAGAGGGGGGTCTGGGGCCAACGTCCTGACTTTC
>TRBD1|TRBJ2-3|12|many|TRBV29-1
CSAQGDTDTQYF
TGCAGCGCACAGGGGGACACAGATACGCAGTATTTT
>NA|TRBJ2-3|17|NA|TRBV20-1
CSANPRETGASTDTQYF
TGCAGTGCTAACCCCCGGGAGACAGGCGCTAGCACAGATACGCAGTATTTT
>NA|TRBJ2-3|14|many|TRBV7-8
CASSLQGLTDTQYF
TGTGCCAGCAGCTTACAGGGACTCACAGATACGCAGTATTTT
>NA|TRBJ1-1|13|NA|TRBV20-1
CSASPPVNTEAFF
TGCAGTGCTAGCCCACCAGTGAACACTGAAGCTTTCTTT
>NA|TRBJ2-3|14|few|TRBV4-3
CASSQDPRTILKYF
TGCGCCAGCAGCCAGGATCCCCGGACTATCTTGAAGTATTTT
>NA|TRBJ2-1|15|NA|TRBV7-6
CASSPEGLAVNEQFF
TGTGCCAGCAGCCCAGAGGGGCTAGCCGTCAATGAGCAGTTCTTC
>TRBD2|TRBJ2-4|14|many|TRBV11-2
CASSLVGGKNIQYF
TGTGCCAGCAGCTTAGTCGGGGGGAAAAACATTCAGTACTTC
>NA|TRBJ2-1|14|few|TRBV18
CASSPRRAWNEQFF
TGTGCCAGCTCACCCCGGAGGGCTTGGAATGAGCAGTTCTTC
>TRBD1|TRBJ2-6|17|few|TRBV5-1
CASSGQGAHSGANVLTF
TGCGCCAGCAGCGGACAGGGGGCCCACTCTGGGGCCAACGTCCTGACTTTC
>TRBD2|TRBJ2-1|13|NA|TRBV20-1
CSASGLAEGEQFF
TGCAGTGCTTCCGGACTAGCGGAAGGTGAGCAGTTCTTC
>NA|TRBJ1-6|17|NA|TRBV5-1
CASSAEVGGSYNSPLHF
TGCGCCAGCAGCGCGGAAGTCGGTGGCTCCTATAATTCACCCCTCCACTTT
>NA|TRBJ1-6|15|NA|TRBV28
CASSLTTGGDSPLHF
TGTGCCAGCAGTTTAACGACGGGCGGAGATTCACCCCTCCACTTT
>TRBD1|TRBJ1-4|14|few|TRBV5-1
CASSRDRGDEKLFF
TGCGCCAGCAGCCGGGACAGGGGTGATGAAAAACTGTTTTTT
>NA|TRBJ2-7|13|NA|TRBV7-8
CASGLDMGDEQYF
TGTGCCAGCGGCTTAGATATGGGAGACGAGCAGTACTTC